Listed below are T cell receptor beta chains from one sample, sequenced in a study of cytomegalovirus exposure and HLA in healthy donors. Assay: immunoSEQ multiplex PCR; the TCRdb copy retains only in-frame clones and omits some. The repertoire holds approximately 220,000 clones, over 60% seen once, with 0.55% to 0.75% in the top ten. Material for sequencing was PBMCs. These receptors were taken from a man younger than 35 in good health and CMV-seronegative. Each CDR3 is given with its conserved first and last residue.

J: TRBJ1-2; V: TRBV6-5; CDR3: CASGAGGQGYTF
J: TRBJ1-3; V: TRBV28; CDR3: CASSLPGNTIYF
J: TRBJ1-2; V: TRBV30; CDR3: CAWSVFGGWAVGYTF
J: TRBJ2-4; V: TRBV5-1; CDR3: CASSLLTGRGVKNIQYF
J: TRBJ1-2; V: TRBV10-1; CDR3: CASTSGTGAANYGYTF
J: TRBJ1-1; V: TRBV28; CDR3: CASSRPDSANTEAFF
J: TRBJ2-1; V: TRBV6-5; CDR3: CASSSGVSGSNEQFF
J: TRBJ1-4; V: TRBV28; CDR3: CASSNPGQREKLFF
J: TRBJ2-7; V: TRBV11-2; CDR3: CASSSSPDRSGGEQYF
J: TRBJ2-3; V: TRBV5-5; CDR3: CASSRRVEGSTDTQYF
J: TRBJ1-1; V: TRBV27; CDR3: CASSSPLNTEAFF
J: TRBJ2-3; V: TRBV5-1; CDR3: CASARIAGGTDTQYF
J: TRBJ1-2; V: TRBV4-2; CDR3: CASSQGDSNYGYTF
J: TRBJ1-1; V: TRBV7-9; CDR3: CASSPRQSNTEAFF
J: TRBJ2-2; V: TRBV9; CDR3: CASSVSGRGYTGELFF
J: TRBJ1-3; V: TRBV7-6; CDR3: CASSGSRDRGNTIYF
J: TRBJ1-4; V: TRBV2; CDR3: CASRGLTNEKLFF
J: TRBJ1-5; V: TRBV28; CDR3: CASSDRGPGPQHF
J: TRBJ2-2; V: TRBV5-1; CDR3: CASSLSSRGTGELFF
J: TRBJ2-5; V: TRBV2; CDR3: CASSERREQETQYF
J: TRBJ2-1; V: TRBV7-3; CDR3: CASSLDPREQFF
J: TRBJ1-4; V: TRBV4-1; CDR3: CASSGGQGWEKLFF
J: TRBJ1-2; V: TRBV6-1; CDR3: CASRETQGMIGGYTF
J: TRBJ2-1; V: TRBV6-6; CDR3: CASSYPGQGVDEQFF
J: TRBJ2-1; V: TRBV6-4; CDR3: CASSDTDSTYNEQFF
J: TRBJ1-5; V: TRBV28; CDR3: CASGHNQPQHF
J: TRBJ1-2; V: TRBV27; CDR3: CASSSLTADYGYTF
J: NA; V: TRBV11-1; CDR3: CASRPHTGSSYEQYF
J: TRBJ2-6; V: TRBV2; CDR3: CASTLEVAGRANVLTF
J: TRBJ1-5; V: TRBV28; CDR3: CASSLLNQPQHF
J: TRBJ2-2; V: TRBV10-3; CDR3: CAITPGEGGELFF
J: TRBJ2-2; V: TRBV27; CDR3: CASSLYPGVDTGELFF
J: TRBJ2-1; V: TRBV5-4; CDR3: CASSWRDSDNEQFF
J: TRBJ1-1; V: TRBV5-1; CDR3: CASSYNDGILNTEAFF
J: TRBJ1-1; V: TRBV5-4; CDR3: CASSPGQNTEAFF
J: TRBJ2-7; V: TRBV28; CDR3: CASSSRGQTSYEQYF
J: TRBJ2-5; V: TRBV15; CDR3: CATSRGHETQYF
J: TRBJ2-7; V: TRBV30; CDR3: CAWSPGVAGYEQYF
J: TRBJ1-4; V: TRBV4-2; CDR3: CASSQGDQGRSNEKLFF
J: TRBJ2-3; V: TRBV7-3; CDR3: CASSAQGGPGPDTQYF
J: TRBJ1-2; V: TRBV7-9; CDR3: CSSSLIVTGDITDYGYTF
J: TRBJ1-1; V: TRBV6-1; CDR3: CASARAGGFAAFF